These T cell receptor beta chains were read from a single sample in a study of control samples from healthy donors and cancer patients. The method was immunoSEQ multiplex PCR; TCRdb's version includes in-frame clones alone and lacks a portion of them. The sample has approximately 150,000 clones; 91% are singletons. Sequenced input: blood. These receptors all stem from a man aged 30-40 years in good health. Each CDR3 is given with its conserved first and last residue. D genes are given only for firm matches. Clone size appears in some rows only: once, few, many, or a class for an expanded clone.

CDR3aa: CASSEQGWTEAFF
CDR3nt: TGTGCCAGCAGTGAACAGGGTTGGACTGAAGCTTTCTTT
j_gene: TRBJ1-1
v_gene: TRBV2
abundance: .
len: 13
d_gene: .

CDR3aa: CASSWGTAWGGTEAFF
CDR3nt: TGTGCCAGCAGCTGGGGGACAGCCTGGGGTGGCACTGAAGCTTTCTTT
j_gene: TRBJ1-1
v_gene: TRBV11-2
abundance: once
len: 16
d_gene: TRBD1

CDR3aa: CASSASIGTEQFF
CDR3nt: TGTGCCAGCAGTGCCTCGATCGGAACTGAGCAGTTCTTC
j_gene: TRBJ2-1
v_gene: TRBV6-4
abundance: .
len: 13
d_gene: .

CDR3aa: CASSESLVTSNYGYTF
CDR3nt: TGTGCCAGCAGTGAAAGTTTAGTGACATCTAACTATGGCTACACCTTC
j_gene: TRBJ1-2
v_gene: TRBV2
abundance: few
len: 16
d_gene: .

CDR3aa: CASSVGGGPSSYEQYF
CDR3nt: TGTGCCAGCAGCGTAGGGGGCGGACCGAGCTCCTACGAGCAGTACTTC
j_gene: TRBJ2-7
v_gene: TRBV9
abundance: .
len: 16
d_gene: .

CDR3aa: CASSLEGTGGFIDSPLHF
CDR3nt: TGTGCCAGCAGCCTAGAGGGGACAGGGGGCTTCATCGATTCACCCCTCCACTTT
j_gene: TRBJ1-6
v_gene: TRBV7-8
abundance: .
len: 18
d_gene: TRBD1

CDR3aa: CASSQPGHNSYEQYF
CDR3nt: TGCGCCAGCAGCCAGCCGGGACACAACTCCTACGAGCAGTACTTC
j_gene: TRBJ2-7
v_gene: TRBV4-1
abundance: .
len: 15
d_gene: .

CDR3aa: CASKNRDSTGTEAFF
CDR3nt: TGCGCCAGCAAGAACAGGGATAGTACAGGAACTGAAGCTTTCTTT
j_gene: TRBJ1-1
v_gene: TRBV5-1
abundance: .
len: 15
d_gene: .

CDR3aa: CASSPTDRGRLFF
CDR3nt: TGTGCCAGCAGTCCCACTGACAGGGGGAGGCTGTTTTTT
j_gene: TRBJ1-4
v_gene: TRBV28
abundance: .
len: 13
d_gene: TRBD1

CDR3aa: CASSYTTGIVWGYTF
CDR3nt: TGTGCCAGCAGTTACACTACAGGGATAGTATGGGGCTACACCTTC
j_gene: TRBJ1-2
v_gene: TRBV6-5
abundance: .
len: 15
d_gene: .

CDR3aa: CATGEGGPYNEQFF
CDR3nt: TGTGCCACTGGAGAAGGGGGCCCCTACAATGAGCAGTTCTTC
j_gene: TRBJ2-1
v_gene: TRBV24-1
abundance: .
len: 14
d_gene: TRBD1

CDR3aa: CASSLGQGVRHTEAFF
CDR3nt: TGTGCCAGCAGTTTGGGACAGGGGGTAAGGCACACTGAAGCTTTCTTT
j_gene: TRBJ1-1
v_gene: TRBV27
abundance: .
len: 16
d_gene: TRBD1

CDR3aa: CASSLATAFYGYTF
CDR3nt: TGTGCCAGCAGTTTGGCGACAGCTTTCTATGGCTACACCTTC
j_gene: TRBJ1-2
v_gene: TRBV28
abundance: once
len: 14
d_gene: .

CDR3aa: CASSPLNRGGMNTEAFF
CDR3nt: TGTGCCAGCAGTCCGCTCAACAGGGGAGGGATGAACACTGAAGCTTTCTTT
j_gene: TRBJ1-1
v_gene: TRBV28
abundance: .
len: 17
d_gene: TRBD1

CDR3aa: CSVEAGNREQYF
CDR3nt: TGCAGCGTTGAGGCAGGTAATAGGGAGCAGTATTTT
j_gene: TRBJ2-3
v_gene: TRBV29-1
abundance: .
len: 12
d_gene: .

CDR3aa: CASRVIGTINSPLHF
CDR3nt: TGTGCCAGTAGGGTGATCGGGACAATTAATTCACCCCTCCACTTT
j_gene: TRBJ1-6
v_gene: TRBV19
abundance: few
len: 15
d_gene: .

CDR3aa: CASSPEGRDTQYF
CDR3nt: TGTGCCAGCTCACCGGAGGGCCGAGATACGCAGTATTTT
j_gene: TRBJ2-3
v_gene: TRBV18
abundance: .
len: 13
d_gene: .

CDR3aa: CASSPGAGDGYTF
CDR3nt: TGTGCCAGCAGCCCAGGGGCTGGGGATGGCTACACCTTC
j_gene: TRBJ1-2
v_gene: TRBV5-6
abundance: .
len: 13
d_gene: .

CDR3aa: CASSSDRSYGYTF
CDR3nt: TGTGCCAGCAGCTCCGACAGGAGCTATGGCTACACCTTC
j_gene: TRBJ1-2
v_gene: TRBV28
abundance: .
len: 13
d_gene: .

CDR3aa: CASSLLGQGRSEAFF
CDR3nt: TGTGCCAGCAGTTTATTAGGACAGGGTCGGTCTGAAGCTTTCTTT
j_gene: TRBJ1-1
v_gene: TRBV28
abundance: .
len: 15
d_gene: TRBD1

CDR3aa: CASSFFLAGNGELFF
CDR3nt: TGCGCCAGCAGCTTCTTTCTAGCGGGGAACGGGGAGCTGTTTTTT
j_gene: TRBJ2-2
v_gene: TRBV5-1
abundance: .
len: 15
d_gene: TRBD2

CDR3aa: CASSTRTGNTEAFF
CDR3nt: TGCGCCAGCAGCACAAGGACAGGGAACACTGAAGCTTTCTTT
j_gene: TRBJ1-1
v_gene: TRBV5-1
abundance: .
len: 14
d_gene: TRBD1

CDR3aa: CASSQVGSSYEQYF
CDR3nt: TGCGCCAGCAGCCAAGTGGGTAGCTCCTACGAGCAGTACTTC
j_gene: TRBJ2-7
v_gene: TRBV4-1
abundance: .
len: 14
d_gene: .

CDR3aa: CASGKPLQYGYTF
CDR3nt: TGTGCCAGCGGAAAGCCTCTACAATATGGCTACACCTTC
j_gene: TRBJ1-2
v_gene: TRBV6-5
abundance: .
len: 13
d_gene: .

CDR3aa: CASSISGGAKNIQYF
CDR3nt: TGCGCCAGCAGCATTAGCGGGGGGGCCAAAAACATTCAGTACTTC
j_gene: TRBJ2-4
v_gene: TRBV5-1
abundance: .
len: 15
d_gene: TRBD2

CDR3aa: CASSQPGGYTEAFF
CDR3nt: TGTGCCAGCAGCCAACCGGGGGGGTATACTGAAGCTTTCTTT
j_gene: TRBJ1-1
v_gene: TRBV16
abundance: once
len: 14
d_gene: .

CDR3aa: CASSLERGDGNEQFF
CDR3nt: TGTGCCAGCTCACTCGAGCGGGGCGATGGGAATGAGCAGTTCTTC
j_gene: TRBJ2-1
v_gene: TRBV18
abundance: .
len: 15
d_gene: TRBD2

CDR3aa: CASSLSSGEAFF
CDR3nt: TGTGCCAGCAGCTTAAGTTCAGGTGAAGCTTTCTTT
j_gene: TRBJ1-1
v_gene: TRBV11-2
abundance: .
len: 12
d_gene: .

CDR3aa: CASSSSKKDRGPIMNTEAFF
CDR3nt: TGTGCCAGCAGCTCGAGCAAGAAAGACAGGGGGCCGATCATGAACACTGAAGCTTTCTTT
j_gene: TRBJ1-1
v_gene: TRBV7-8
abundance: .
len: 20
d_gene: TRBD1

CDR3aa: CSANIARQGINEKLFF
CDR3nt: TGCAGCGCGAACATCGCAAGACAGGGAATTAATGAAAAACTGTTTTTT
j_gene: TRBJ1-4
v_gene: TRBV29-1
abundance: .
len: 16
d_gene: TRBD1

CDR3aa: CATRGDPNTGELFF
CDR3nt: TGTGCCACGCGAGGGGATCCGAACACCGGGGAGCTGTTTTTT
j_gene: TRBJ2-2
v_gene: TRBV24-1
abundance: .
len: 14
d_gene: .

CDR3aa: CASSLSEYGYTF
CDR3nt: TGTGCCAGCAGTTTAAGTGAATATGGCTACACCTTC
j_gene: TRBJ1-2
v_gene: TRBV12-3/TRBV12-4
abundance: .
len: 12
d_gene: .

CDR3aa: CASSQDQSRNIQYF
CDR3nt: TGCGCCAGCAGCCAAGATCAGTCTCGGAACATTCAGTACTTC
j_gene: TRBJ2-4
v_gene: TRBV4-1
abundance: .
len: 14
d_gene: .

CDR3aa: CASSMGFSSEKLFF
CDR3nt: TGTGCCAGTAGTATGGGGTTTAGTAGTGAAAAACTGTTTTTT
j_gene: TRBJ1-4
v_gene: TRBV19
abundance: .
len: 14
d_gene: .

CDR3aa: CASSQVETGVWAGELFF
CDR3nt: TGTGCCAGCAGCCAAGTCGAAACAGGGGTCTGGGCCGGGGAGCTGTTTTTT
j_gene: TRBJ2-2
v_gene: TRBV3-1/TRBV3-2
abundance: once
len: 17
d_gene: TRBD1

CDR3aa: CASSPRAGLDPNEKLFF
CDR3nt: TGTGCCAGCAGCCCCCGGGCAGGTCTTGACCCTAATGAAAAACTGTTTTTT
j_gene: TRBJ1-4
v_gene: TRBV11-2
abundance: .
len: 17
d_gene: .

CDR3aa: CASSSDPAGEQYF
CDR3nt: TGTGCCAGCAGCTCGGACCCGGCGGGCGAGCAGTACTTC
j_gene: TRBJ2-7
v_gene: TRBV5-6
abundance: .
len: 13
d_gene: .

CDR3aa: CASSEIFSGDTEAFF
CDR3nt: TGTGCCAGCAGTGAAATTTTTTCAGGGGACACTGAAGCTTTCTTT
j_gene: TRBJ1-1
v_gene: TRBV6-1
abundance: .
len: 15
d_gene: .

CDR3aa: CAPFDRGYEQYF
CDR3nt: TGTGCCCCTTTCGACAGGGGCTACGAGCAGTACTTC
j_gene: TRBJ2-7
v_gene: TRBV10-3
abundance: .
len: 12
d_gene: TRBD1

CDR3aa: CASRLLTANYEQYF
CDR3nt: TGTGCCAGCAGGTTACTGACAGCGAACTACGAGCAGTACTTC
j_gene: TRBJ2-7
v_gene: TRBV28
abundance: .
len: 14
d_gene: .

CDR3aa: CSVSGGFLEQYF
CDR3nt: TGCAGCGTTAGCGGCGGTTTTCTCGAGCAGTACTTC
j_gene: TRBJ2-7
v_gene: TRBV29-1
abundance: once
len: 12
d_gene: .

CDR3aa: CASSDGRSPNNSPLHF
CDR3nt: TGTGCCAGCAGTGATGGAAGGAGCCCTAATAATTCACCCCTCCACTTT
j_gene: TRBJ1-6
v_gene: TRBV6-1
abundance: .
len: 16
d_gene: .

CDR3aa: CASSQAGTQSSGANVLTF
CDR3nt: TGCGCCAGCAGCCAAGCCGGGACACAGAGCTCTGGGGCCAACGTCCTGACTTTC
j_gene: TRBJ2-6
v_gene: TRBV4-1
abundance: few
len: 18
d_gene: .

CDR3aa: CASSFDSTDTQYF
CDR3nt: TGTGCCAGCAGCTTCGACAGCACAGATACGCAGTATTTT
j_gene: TRBJ2-3
v_gene: TRBV11-2
abundance: .
len: 13
d_gene: .

CDR3aa: CSASRQGPLFDGYTF
CDR3nt: TGCAGTGCCAGTCGACAGGGGCCTCTATTCGATGGCTACACCTTC
j_gene: TRBJ1-2
v_gene: TRBV20-1
abundance: .
len: 15
d_gene: TRBD1

CDR3aa: CAISVFKEGKRNTEAFF
CDR3nt: TGTGCCATCAGTGTGTTCAAGGAGGGGAAGAGAAACACTGAAGCTTTCTTT
j_gene: TRBJ1-1
v_gene: TRBV10-3
abundance: .
len: 17
d_gene: .

CDR3aa: CASSVEVGKNTEAFF
CDR3nt: TGTGCCAGCAGCGTAGAGGTAGGGAAGAACACTGAAGCTTTCTTT
j_gene: TRBJ1-1
v_gene: TRBV9
abundance: .
len: 15
d_gene: .

CDR3aa: CASSLLGYGYTF
CDR3nt: TGTGCCAGCAGTTTATTAGGGTATGGCTACACCTTC
j_gene: TRBJ1-2
v_gene: TRBV12-3/TRBV12-4
abundance: .
len: 12
d_gene: .

CDR3aa: CASSLLGTGNEQFF
CDR3nt: TGTGCCAGCAGTTTACTCGGGACAGGGAATGAGCAGTTCTTC
j_gene: TRBJ2-1
v_gene: TRBV27
abundance: .
len: 14
d_gene: TRBD1

CDR3aa: CASSLERDSPYEQYF
CDR3nt: TGTGCCAGCAGCTTAGAGAGGGACTCCCCTTACGAGCAGTACTTC
j_gene: TRBJ2-7
v_gene: TRBV7-2
abundance: .
len: 15
d_gene: .

CDR3aa: CASSSWTVEDTEAFF
CDR3nt: TGTGCCAGCAGCTCCTGGACAGTCGAAGACACTGAAGCTTTCTTT
j_gene: TRBJ1-1
v_gene: TRBV7-6
abundance: .
len: 15
d_gene: .

CDR3aa: CSAGLPYNGQFF
CDR3nt: TGCAGCGCGGGACTTCCCTACAATGGGCAGTTCTTC
j_gene: TRBJ2-1
v_gene: TRBV29-1
abundance: .
len: 12
d_gene: .

CDR3aa: CASSPHNQPQHF
CDR3nt: TGTGCCAGCAGCCCTCACAATCAGCCCCAGCATTTT
j_gene: TRBJ1-5
v_gene: TRBV6-6
abundance: .
len: 12
d_gene: .

CDR3aa: CSASLGGNPYEQYF
CDR3nt: TGCAGTGCTAGTCTAGGGGGGAACCCCTACGAGCAGTACTTC
j_gene: TRBJ2-7
v_gene: TRBV20-1
abundance: .
len: 14
d_gene: .

CDR3aa: CASSIRDSVNTEAFF
CDR3nt: TGTGCCAGCAGCATCAGGGACAGCGTTAACACTGAAGCTTTCTTT
j_gene: TRBJ1-1
v_gene: TRBV7-2
abundance: .
len: 15
d_gene: TRBD1

CDR3aa: CASSYHAKNIQYF
CDR3nt: TGTGCCAGTAGTTACCATGCCAAAAACATTCAGTACTTC
j_gene: TRBJ2-4
v_gene: TRBV19
abundance: .
len: 13
d_gene: .

CDR3aa: CATSDGRGGRFTGELFF
CDR3nt: TGTGCCACCAGTGACGGGCGCGGGGGAAGGTTCACCGGGGAGCTGTTTTTT
j_gene: TRBJ2-2
v_gene: TRBV24-1
abundance: .
len: 17
d_gene: TRBD2

CDR3aa: CASSHRAGGLYEQYF
CDR3nt: TGTGCCAGCAGTCATCGGGCCGGGGGCCTCTACGAGCAGTACTTC
j_gene: TRBJ2-7
v_gene: TRBV28
abundance: .
len: 15
d_gene: .

CDR3aa: CASSPHNGNEQYF
CDR3nt: TGTGCCAGCAGCCCACATAACGGGAACGAGCAGTACTTC
j_gene: TRBJ2-7
v_gene: TRBV5-4
abundance: .
len: 13
d_gene: .

CDR3aa: CASSFGRIEKLFF
CDR3nt: TGTGCCAGCAGTTTCGGACGGATTGAAAAACTGTTTTTT
j_gene: TRBJ1-4
v_gene: TRBV6-5
abundance: .
len: 13
d_gene: .